This TCR beta chain was identified in a study of radiation and T cells in renal cell carcinoma. Time point meaning: blood 4 weeks post-SBRT, at nephrectomy. Treatment denoted: 15 Gy SBRT to primary tumor, nephrectomy 4 weeks later. Nephrectomy followed 15 Gy stereotactic body radiation by 4 weeks. This renal cell carcinoma was of the clear cell type. In germline, CDR1 is SEHNR, CDR2 FQNEAQ (reference sequence). The trim removed 4 bases at V and 2 bases at J, leaving 5 bases unmatched. The CDR3 has 15 amino acids. Profiled with immunoSEQ multiplex PCR; TCRdb holds only in-frame clones, not every one. The data contain about 170,000 clones, about 88% of them singletons.

This TCR came from a woman between 45 and 65 years old with renal cell carcinoma. The chain employs TRBV7-9 and TRBJ1-5, with 7 bases that match TRBD1. This material consisted of blood, taken from a patient whose treatment included radiotherapy and nephrectomy. The CDR3 DNA reads TGTGCCAGCAGCTCAGGGGGGGGCGGCAATCAGCCCCAGCATTTT. This sequence encodes CASSSGGGGNQPQHF. Together with reference TRBV7-9 and TRBJ1-5, the CDR3 gives the full variable domain: DTGVSQNPRHKITKRGQNVTFRCDPISEHNRLYWYRQTLGQGPEFLTYFQNEAQLEKSRLLSDRFSAERPKGSFSTLEIQRTEQGDSAMYLCASSSGGGGNQPQHFGDGTRLSIL.